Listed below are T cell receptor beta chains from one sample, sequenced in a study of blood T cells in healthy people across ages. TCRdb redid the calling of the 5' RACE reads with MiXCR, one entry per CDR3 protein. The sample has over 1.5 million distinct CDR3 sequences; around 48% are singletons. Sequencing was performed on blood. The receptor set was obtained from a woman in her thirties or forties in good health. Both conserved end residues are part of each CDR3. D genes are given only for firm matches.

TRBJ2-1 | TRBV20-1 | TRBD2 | CSARGTSGNNEQFF
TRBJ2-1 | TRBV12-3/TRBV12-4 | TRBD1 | CASGYRGHNEQFF
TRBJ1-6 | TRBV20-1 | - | CSATGPTQGSNSPLHF
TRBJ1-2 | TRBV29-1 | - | CSVPGRGNYGYTF
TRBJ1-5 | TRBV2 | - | CASRRQTSNQPQHF
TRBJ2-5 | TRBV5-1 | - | CASSRTALQETQYF
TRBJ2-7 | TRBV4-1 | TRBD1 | CASSQDGTGGAQYF
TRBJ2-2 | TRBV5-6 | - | CASSLLSGQGVTGELFF
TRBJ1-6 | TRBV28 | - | CASRSLDSSYNSPLHF
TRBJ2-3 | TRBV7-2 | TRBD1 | CASRSSTGVLTDTQYF
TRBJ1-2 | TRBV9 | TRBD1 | CASSAGQGVSYGYTF
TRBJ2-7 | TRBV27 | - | CASKKGGAEQYF
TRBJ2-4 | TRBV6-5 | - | CASSRERGNIQYF
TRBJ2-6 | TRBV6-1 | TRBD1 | CATKIQGLGSGANVLTF
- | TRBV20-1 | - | CSARVGTTQETQYF
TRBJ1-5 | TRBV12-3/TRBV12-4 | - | CASRLGAQPQHF
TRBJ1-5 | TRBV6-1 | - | CASSARGQPQHF
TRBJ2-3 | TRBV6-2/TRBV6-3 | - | CTSGGHSVSSPDTQYF
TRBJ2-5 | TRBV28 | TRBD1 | CASNPPGTVQETQYF
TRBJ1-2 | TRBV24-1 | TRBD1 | CATSGRQGPYGYTF
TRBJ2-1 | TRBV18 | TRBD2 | CASSPRKRGTYNEQFF
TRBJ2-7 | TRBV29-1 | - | CSAIDPSYEQYF
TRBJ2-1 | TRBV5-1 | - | CASSFLGGFDNEQFF
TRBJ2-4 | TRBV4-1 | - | CASSPSTGSYGQYF
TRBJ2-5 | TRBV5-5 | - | CASSLGGVSLQETQYF
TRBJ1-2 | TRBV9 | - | CASSGSTGCCYTF
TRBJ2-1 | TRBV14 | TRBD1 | CASSQSGQGYNEQFF
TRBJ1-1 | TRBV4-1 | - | CASSQYSGNTEAFF
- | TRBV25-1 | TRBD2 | CASSDWSWGGNQETQYF
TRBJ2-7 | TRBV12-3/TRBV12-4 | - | CASSARTDFYEQYF
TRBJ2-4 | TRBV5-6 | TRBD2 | CASSSSGTSGGATKNIQYF
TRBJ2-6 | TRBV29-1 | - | CSVASTGANVLTF
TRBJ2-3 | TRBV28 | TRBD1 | CASSFFTGGGKTSNTQYF
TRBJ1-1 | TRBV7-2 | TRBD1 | CASSRRDSEFMNTEAFF
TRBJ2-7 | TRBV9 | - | CASSVGAGMLYF
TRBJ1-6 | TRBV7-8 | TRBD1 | CASSLLGLGTGNSCHF
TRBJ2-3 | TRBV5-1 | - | CASSLATTGSDTQYF
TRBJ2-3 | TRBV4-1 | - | CASSQDDAVTDTQYF